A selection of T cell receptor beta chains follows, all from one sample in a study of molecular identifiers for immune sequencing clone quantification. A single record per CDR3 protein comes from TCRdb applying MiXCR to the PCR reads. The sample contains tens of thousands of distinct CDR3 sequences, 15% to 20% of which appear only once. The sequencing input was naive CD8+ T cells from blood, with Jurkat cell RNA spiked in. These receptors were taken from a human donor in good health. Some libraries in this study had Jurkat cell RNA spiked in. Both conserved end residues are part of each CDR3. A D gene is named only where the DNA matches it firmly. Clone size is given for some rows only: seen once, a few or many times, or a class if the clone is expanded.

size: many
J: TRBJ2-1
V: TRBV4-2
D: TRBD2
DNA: TGTGCCAGCAGCCAAGAGACTAGCGGGGATTACAATGAGCAGTTCTTC
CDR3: CASSQETSGDYNEQFF

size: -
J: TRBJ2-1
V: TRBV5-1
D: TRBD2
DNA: TGCGCCAGCAGGTCGGGGACTAGCGCCAATGAGCAGTTCTTC
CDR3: CASRSGTSANEQFF

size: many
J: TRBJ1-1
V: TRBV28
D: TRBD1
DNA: TGTGCCAGCAGTTTAAGGACAGGGGGAGGGAACATGAACACTGAAGCTTTCTTT
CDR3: CASSLRTGGGNMNTEAFF

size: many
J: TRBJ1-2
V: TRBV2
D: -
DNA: TGTGCCAGTTTCCGCGCCGCCCATGGCTACACCTTC
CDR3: CASFRAAHGYTF

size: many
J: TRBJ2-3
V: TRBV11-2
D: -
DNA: TGTGCCAGCTCCGGCATAGGGCTAATCAGCACAGATACGCAGTATTTT
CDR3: CASSGIGLISTDTQYF

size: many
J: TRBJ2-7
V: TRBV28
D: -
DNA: TGTGCCAGCAGGCCTCCCGGGACCTCTGACTACGAGCAGTACTTC
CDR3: CASRPPGTSDYEQYF

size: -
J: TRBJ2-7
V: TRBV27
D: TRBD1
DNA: TGTGCCAGCAGTTTAAATCGAGAGTATGGGACAGCACACTACGAGCAGTACTTC
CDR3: CASSLNREYGTAHYEQYF

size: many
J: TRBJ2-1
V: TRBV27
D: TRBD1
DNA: TGTGCCAGCAGTACGGGGACAGCAACTGACAATGAGCAGTTCTTC
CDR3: CASSTGTATDNEQFF

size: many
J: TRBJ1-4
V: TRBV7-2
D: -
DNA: TGTGCCAGCAGCGCGGTGGGAAAACTGTTTTTT
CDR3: CASSAVGKLFF

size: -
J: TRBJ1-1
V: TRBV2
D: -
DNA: TGTGCCAGCAGCCCGGCGGGGTGGGGCACTGAAGCTTTCTTT
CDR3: CASSPAGWGTEAFF

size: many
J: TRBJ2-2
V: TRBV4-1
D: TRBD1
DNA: TGCGCCAGCAGCCTAATGGGACAGGGGGCCGGGGAGCTGTTTTTT
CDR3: CASSLMGQGAGELFF

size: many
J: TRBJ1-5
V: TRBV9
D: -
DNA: TGTGCCAGCAGCGCCGGGACGGCCCATCAGCCCCAGCATTTT
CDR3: CASSAGTAHQPQHF

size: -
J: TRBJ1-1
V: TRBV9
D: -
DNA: TGTGCCAGCAGCGTAGTGGGAGCGAACACTGAAGCTTTCTTT
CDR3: CASSVVGANTEAFF

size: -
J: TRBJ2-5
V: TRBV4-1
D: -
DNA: TGCGCCGGCAGCCAAGTTCAGTTGCGGGCACGAGAGACCCAGTACTTC
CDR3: CAGSQVQLRARETQYF

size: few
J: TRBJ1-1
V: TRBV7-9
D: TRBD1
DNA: TGTGCCAGCAGCTTAAGTTTCCCTCAAAGGACAGGGGAAGCTTTCTTT
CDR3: CASSLSFPQRTGEAFF

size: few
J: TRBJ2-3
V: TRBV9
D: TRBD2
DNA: TGTGCCAGCAGCGTAGTAGCGGGAGGGCCCGCAGATACGCAGTATTTT
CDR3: CASSVVAGGPADTQYF

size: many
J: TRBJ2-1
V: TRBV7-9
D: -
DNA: TGTGCCAGCAGCTTAGCTTATGAGCAGTTCTTC
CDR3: CASSLAYEQFF

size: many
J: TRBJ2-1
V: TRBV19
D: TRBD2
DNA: TGTGCCAGTAGGCACGGGGGGGCGAGCAATGAGCAGTTCTTC
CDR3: CASRHGGASNEQFF

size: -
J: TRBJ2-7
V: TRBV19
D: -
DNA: TGTGCCAGTAGTTCGGGACGGATCTACGAGCAGTACTTC
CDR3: CASSSGRIYEQYF

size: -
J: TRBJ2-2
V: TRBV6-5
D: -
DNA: TGTGCCAGCAGTTACCTAGGGGTCACCAGGGAGCTGTTTTTT
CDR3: CASSYLGVTRELFF

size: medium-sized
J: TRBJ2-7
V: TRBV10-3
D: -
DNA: TGTGCCATCAGTGGCGGTCACGGCGGGTACGAGCAGTACTTC
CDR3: CAISGGHGGYEQYF

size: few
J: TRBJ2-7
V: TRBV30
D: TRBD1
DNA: TGTGCCTGGAGTGTAGGGACAGGAGACTACGAGCAGTACTTC
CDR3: CAWSVGTGDYEQYF

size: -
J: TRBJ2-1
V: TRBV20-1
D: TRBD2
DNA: TGCAGTGCTAGGACTAGCGGAAAATACAATGAGCAGTTCTTC
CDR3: CSARTSGKYNEQFF

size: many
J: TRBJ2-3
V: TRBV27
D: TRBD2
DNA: TGTGCCAGCAGTTTGGTGGGGGGGGGCACAGATACGCAGTATTTT
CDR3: CASSLVGGGTDTQYF

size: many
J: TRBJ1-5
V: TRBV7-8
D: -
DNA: TGTGCCAGCAGCTTAGTCCCGGGGGCATGGGGCAATCAGCCCCAGCATTTT
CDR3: CASSLVPGAWGNQPQHF

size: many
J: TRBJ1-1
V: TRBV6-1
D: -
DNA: TGTGCCAGCAGTGAAATCGTAGCTGAAGCTTTCTTT
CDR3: CASSEIVAEAFF

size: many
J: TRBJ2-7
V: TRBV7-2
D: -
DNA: TGTGCCAGCAGCTTTCGGCCCTACGAGCAGTACTTC
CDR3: CASSFRPYEQYF

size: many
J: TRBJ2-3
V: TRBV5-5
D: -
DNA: TGTGCCAGCAGCTTGGCTCCGCACCAGGGCTGGCGCCCAGATCACACAGATACGCAGTATTTT
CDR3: CASSLAPHQGWRPDHTDTQYF

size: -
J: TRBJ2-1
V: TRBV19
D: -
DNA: TGTGCCAGTACCCCTACCAATCGCGGTAGCTCCTACAATGAGCAGTTCTTC
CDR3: CASTPTNRGSSYNEQFF

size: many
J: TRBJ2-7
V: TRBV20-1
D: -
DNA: TGCAGTGCTAGAGGGGCCTACTCCTACGAGCAGTACTTC
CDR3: CSARGAYSYEQYF

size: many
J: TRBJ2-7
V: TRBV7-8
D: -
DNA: TGTGCCAGCAGCTCCCAGATCCGGGGCAGCTCCTACGAGCAGTACTTC
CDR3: CASSSQIRGSSYEQYF

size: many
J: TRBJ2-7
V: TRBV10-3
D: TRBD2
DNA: TGTGCCATCAGTGAGTCGCGCGGGAGAAGCCCCAGCTCCTACGAGCAGTACTTC
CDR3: CAISESRGRSPSSYEQYF

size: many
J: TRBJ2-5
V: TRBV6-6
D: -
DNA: TGTGCCAGCAGTTACTCGAGGGAAGACCAAGAGACCCAGTACTTC
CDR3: CASSYSREDQETQYF

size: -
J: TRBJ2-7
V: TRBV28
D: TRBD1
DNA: TGTGCCAGCAGCACCGGGACAGGGGGCTTTGTGTCGTCCTACGAGCAGTACTTC
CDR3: CASSTGTGGFVSSYEQYF

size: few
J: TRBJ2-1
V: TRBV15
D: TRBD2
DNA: TGTGCCACCAGCAGAGATGAGACTAGCGGGAAGGCTTACAATGAGCAGTTCTTC
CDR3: CATSRDETSGKAYNEQFF

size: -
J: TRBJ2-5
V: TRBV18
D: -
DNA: TGTGCCAGCTCACAACCGGGACACGAAGCCCAAGAGACCCAGTACTTC
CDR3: CASSQPGHEAQETQYF

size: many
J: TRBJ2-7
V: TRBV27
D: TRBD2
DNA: TGTGCCAGCAGTTTACTGGGACTACCCGAGCAGTACTTC
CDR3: CASSLLGLPEQYF

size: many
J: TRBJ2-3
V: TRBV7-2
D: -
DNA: TGTGCCAGCAGCTTATATCCGGTCTCCACAGATACGCAGTATTTT
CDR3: CASSLYPVSTDTQYF

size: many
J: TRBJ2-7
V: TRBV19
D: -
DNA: TGTGCCACCGCCTACCGGGACTGGTACGAGCAGTACTTC
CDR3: CATAYRDWYEQYF

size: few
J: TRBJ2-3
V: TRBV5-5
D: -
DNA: TGTGCCAGCAGCTTGGGGTTAGTTTTCACAGATACGCAGTATTTT
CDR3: CASSLGLVFTDTQYF

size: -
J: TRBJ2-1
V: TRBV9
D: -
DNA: TGTGCCAGCAGCCCCAGCCGGGCGGGACTCGGCAATGAGCAGTTCTTC
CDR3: CASSPSRAGLGNEQFF